This TCR beta chain was found in a study of CD8 T cells in Susac syndrome. Recently defined diagnostic criteria classed the Susac syndrome patients as definite or probable. Negative magnetic isolation gave CD8+ and CD4+ cells; FACS enriched CD8+ TEMRA. Germline CDR1 DFQATT, CDR2 SNEGSKA (reference sequence). Trimming stripped 6 bases from V and 8 bases from J, with 20 bases between. This CDR3 comprises 14 residues. RNA amounts of roughly 0.5 to 1 ug underwent reverse transcription with random hexamers. The authors amplified TCR beta CDR3 across 54 Vbeta and 13 Jbeta using immunoSEQ multiplex PCR. TCRdb called the immunoSEQ multiplex PCR reads again in MiXCR, with one record for every CDR3 protein. Of 71,000 or so distinct CDR3 sequences in the sample, roughly 93% are singletons; the top ten hold about 0.14%.

Sequencing used CD4+ T cells from PBMCs. This TCR came from a human donor with Susac syndrome. The chain has TRBV20-1 and TRBJ1-5, with unresolved D. The CDR3 here is CSARHGVGRKPQHF. In DNA form, the CDR3 reads TGCAGTGCCCGCCACGGGGTGGGGAGGAAGCCCCAGCATTTT.